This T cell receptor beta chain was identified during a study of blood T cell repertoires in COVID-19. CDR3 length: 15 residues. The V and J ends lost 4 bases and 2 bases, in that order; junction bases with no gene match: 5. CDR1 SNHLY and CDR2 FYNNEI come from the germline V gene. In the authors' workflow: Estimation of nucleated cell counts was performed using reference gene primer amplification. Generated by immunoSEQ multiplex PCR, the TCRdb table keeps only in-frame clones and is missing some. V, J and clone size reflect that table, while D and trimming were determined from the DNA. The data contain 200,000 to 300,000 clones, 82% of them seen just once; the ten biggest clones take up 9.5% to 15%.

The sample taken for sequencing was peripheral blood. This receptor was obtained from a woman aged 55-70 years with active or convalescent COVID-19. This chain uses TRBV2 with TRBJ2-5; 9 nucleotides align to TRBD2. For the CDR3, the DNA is TGTGCCAGCAGTGGACTAGCGGCCCTACAAGAGACCCAGTACTTC. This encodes CASSGLAALQETQYF.